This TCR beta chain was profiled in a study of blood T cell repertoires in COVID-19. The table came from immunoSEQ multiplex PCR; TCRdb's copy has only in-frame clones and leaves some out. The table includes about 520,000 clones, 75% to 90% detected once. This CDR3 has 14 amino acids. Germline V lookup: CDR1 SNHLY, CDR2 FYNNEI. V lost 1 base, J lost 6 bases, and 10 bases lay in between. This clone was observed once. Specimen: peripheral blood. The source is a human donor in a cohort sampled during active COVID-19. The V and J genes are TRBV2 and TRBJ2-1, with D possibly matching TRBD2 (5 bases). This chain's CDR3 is CASSEGGAGNEQFF. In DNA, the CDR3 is TGTGCCAGCAGTGAAGGGGGAGCTGGCAATGAGCAGTTCTTC.